The clone carrying this T cell receptor (beta chain) occurred once. No antigen is known for it. These data are taken from a study of shared clonotypes between healthy human individuals. Broader study findings: Sampling used blood alone; tissue repertoires probably differ.

Deep was the level at which the assay was run. TCRdb keeps only in-frame clones here, not all; method: immunoSEQ multiplex PCR. The data show about 800,000 clones, with around 96% seen just once and less than 0.3% held by the top ten. The CDR3 spans 16 residues. Trimming removed 4 bases from V and 7 bases from J, with 24 bases in between. The germline V gene encodes CDR1 SGHRS and CDR2 YFSETQ. As defined, naive CD8 cells were CD45RO-negative and positively selected for CCR7, with terminally differentiated effector memory CD45RA+ cells excluded. The sequenced material came from naive CD8+ T cells sorted from blood. This receptor was taken from a man younger than 40 in good health. The gene calls are TRBV5-1 and TRBJ2-7; D may be TRBD1 or TRBD2 (5 bases each). The DNA of the CDR3 is TGCGCCAGCAGCACGTCTTCCGGGACCGCAAAGGGTGAGCAGTACTTC. Protein sequence: CASSTSSGTAKGEQYF. The entire variable domain, with the rest obtained from reference TRBV5-1 and TRBJ2-7, is as follows: KAGVTQTPRYLIKTRGQQVTLSCSPISGHRSVSWYQQTPGQGLQFLFEYFSETQRNKGNFPGRFSGRQFSNSRSEMNVSTLELGDSALYLCASSTSSGTAKGEQYFGPGTRLTVT.